This TCR beta chain was identified during a study of T-cell reconstitution after alpha-beta-depleted transplantation in children. Study results and caveats: Expanded graft clones numbering several hundred reportedly gave rise to alpha-beta T cells about two months after transplant.

The V gene end was trimmed by 3 bases and the J gene end by 6 bases; junction bases not matched to a gene: 5. Germline V gene sequence: CDR1 MDHEN, CDR2 SYDVKM. The CDR3 contains 15 residues. Points on this clonotype: The antigen remains undetermined.

The library targeted TCRbeta and was prepared with unique molecular identifiers. TCRdb re-called the PCR reads with MiXCR, one entry per CDR3 protein. The sample gives more than 400,000 distinct CDR3 sequences, around 46% of which show up once; under 35% is in the top ten. The source material was PBMCs, sampled before TCRalphabeta/CD19-depleted stem cell transplant. The J gene is TRBJ1-6, the V gene TRBV28; 7 bases line up with TRBD1. This TCR came from a girl aged 2 to 10 with aplastic anemia, due to receive a stem cell transplant. The CDR3 DNA reads TGTGCCAGCAGTTTCCAGGACAGGAGTAATTCACCCCTCCACTTT. Its protein is CASSFQDRSNSPLHF.